A single sample is the source of the 22 T cell receptor beta chains below, sequenced in a study of T cell responses to AZD1222 COVID-19 vaccine. TCRdb keeps only in-frame clones here, not all; method: immunoSEQ multiplex PCR. The data contain about 140,000 clones, 90% of them singletons. Specimen: peripheral blood, collected on day 0 of AZD1222 vaccination. The receptor source for this set is an adult in good health.

This CDR3 reads CATSDRLMGGYTF. CDR3 nucleotide sequence: TGTGCCACCAGTGATAGGCTCATGGGGGGCTACACCTTC. This chain connects TRBV24-1 to TRBJ1-2; D ambiguous. V lost 3 bases and J 8 bases, leaving 12 bases between the germline ends. The CDR3 runs to 13 residues. CDR1 and CDR2 (germline): KGHDR, SFDVKD.

This chain uses TRBV5-4 with TRBJ2-1, with D possibly being TRBD1 or TRBD2 (5 bases each). Deletions cut 7 bases from V and 14 bases from J, with 22 bases between. The CDR3 is made up of 13 amino acids. Germline-derived CDR1 and CDR2 are SGHNT and YYREEE (reference sequence). CDR3 in DNA: TGTGCCAGCTGGGGACCCGGCGAACCCGGGGAGTTCTTC. It specifies CASWGPGEPGEFF. Full variable domain (missing parts from reference TRBV5-4 and TRBJ2-1): ETGVTQSPTHLIKTRGQQVTLRCSSQSGHNTVSWYQQALGQGPQFIFQYYREEENGRGNFPPRFSGLQFPNYSSELNVNALELDDSALYLCASWGPGEPGEFFGPGTRLTVL.

J is TRBJ2-5 and V is TRBV27, with 10 bases that match TRBD2. This CDR3 comprises 14 residues. CDR1 is MNHEY, CDR2 SMNVEV, per germline (reference sequence). With 6 bases clipped from V and 5 bases from J, the junction kept 6 bases outside the gene matches. In nucleotides, the CDR3 is TGTGCCAGCAGCTTAGCGGGAGGCGGGGAGACCCAGTACTTC. Translation: CASSLAGGGETQYF.

CDR3 sequence: CASSIRRGTGGRSPLHF. The CDR3, as DNA: TGTGCCAGTAGTATAAGGAGGGGGACAGGGGGCCGATCACCCCTCCACTTT. The rearrangement joins TRBV19 to TRBJ1-6; 12 positions match TRBD1. CDR3 length: 17 residues. Germline V gene data show CDR1 as LNHDA and CDR2 as SQIVND (reference sequence). The ends lost 2 bases at V and 10 bases at J; junction bases unmatched: 9.

J is TRBJ1-4 and V is TRBV6-5, with 11 nucleotides matching TRBD1. CDR1 MNHEY and CDR2 SVGAGI come from the germline V gene. Unmatched junction bases numbered 3, after V lost 4 bases and J lost 8 bases. This CDR3 region has 14 residues. The DNA for the CDR3 is TGTGCCAGCAGTTTGGACAGGGGGCGCGAAAAACTGTTTTTT. Translating gives CASSLDRGREKLFF.

V gene TRBV25-1 combines with J gene TRBJ1-5; D is uncertain. This CDR3 comprises 16 residues. Looked up from germline, CDR1 is MGHDK and CDR2 is SYGVNS. V lost 1 base and J lost 0, with 10 bases in between. CDR3 region: CASSESTTDSNQPQHF. The CDR3 region has the DNA TGTGCCAGCAGTGAATCGACTACGGATAGCAATCAGCCCCAGCATTTT.

The chain is built from TRBV2 and TRBJ2-7, with 7 positions matching TRBD2. V was pared by 1 base and J by 3 bases, with 6 bases of the junction left unmatched. The CDR3 extends over 15 amino acids. The germline V gene has CDR1 SNHLY and CDR2 FYNNEI. The CDR3 DNA sequence: TGTGCCAGCAGTGAAGGGCTAGCGGATTACTACGAGCAGTACTTC. Translating it yields CASSEGLADYYEQYF.

The chain links TRBV7-9 to TRBJ2-7; no definite D call. The CDR3 consists of 14 residues. Germline CDR1 SEHNR, CDR2 FQNEAQ (reference sequence). Trimming took off 2 bases at V and 6 bases at J, with 14 bases between the two ends. In DNA form, the CDR3 reads TGTGCCAGCAGCTTACCGACGGACCCCCGCGAGCAGTACTTC. It is translated as CASSLPTDPREQYF. The full variable domain, its missing parts supplied by reference TRBV7-9 and TRBJ2-7, is DTGVSQNPRHKITKRGQNVTFRCDPISEHNRLYWYRQTLGQGPEFLTYFQNEAQLEKSRLLSDRFSAERPKGSFSTLEIQRTEQGDSAMYLCASSLPTDPREQYFGPGTRLTVT.

The genes are TRBV30 and TRBJ2-2; the D gene is possibly TRBD2 (6 bases). V was pared by 1 base and J by 5 bases, with 11 bases between. In germline, CDR1 is GTSNPN, CDR2 SVGIG (reference sequence). This CDR3 has 14 residues. The CDR3 bases are TGTGCCTGGAGTGCTAGGGCGGGGACCGGGGAGCTGTTTTTT. Encoded protein: CAWSARAGTGELFF.

In the case of this clone: The sample holds other DNA sequences that translate to the same CDR3. The V call is TRBV19, the J call TRBJ1-1, with TRBD1 as a possible D gene (5 bases). CDR1 is LNHDA and CDR2 is SQIVND in the germline V gene (reference sequence). Between the trimmed V and J ends, which lost 3 bases and 2 bases, there was a span of 7 bases. The CDR3 is made up of 13 amino acids. CDR3 protein: CASSIRGNTEAFF. The DNA of the CDR3 is TGTGCCAGTAGTATTAGGGGTAACACTGAAGCTTTCTTT. Full variable domain (missing parts from reference TRBV19 and TRBJ1-1): DGGITQSPKYLFRKEGQNVTLSCEQNLNHDAMYWYRQDPGQGLRLIYYSQIVNDFQKGDIAEGYSVSREKKESFPLTVTSAQKNPTAFYLCASSIRGNTEAFFGQGTRLTVV.

The CDR3 is CASSQFGPSNQPQHF. Here the CDR3 DNA reads TGCGCCAGCAGCCAATTCGGTCCTAGCAATCAGCCCCAGCATTTT. This chain connects TRBV4-1 to TRBJ1-5; no reliable D call. V was trimmed by 2 bases and J by 0 bases, leaving 8 bases between them. Per the germline V gene, CDR1 is MGHRA and CDR2 is YSYEKL. CDR3 length: 15 residues.

This clone was detected only once. This rearrangement joins TRBV7-5 to TRBJ2-1; the table's D call TRBD1 went unverified against the DNA. TRBV7-5 is a pseudogene segment. There are 16 residues in the CDR3. The CDR3 DNA sequence: TGTGCCAGAAGCCAGTCGCCCCGAAGCTCCTACAATGAGCAGTTCTTC. Translation gives CARSQSPRSSYNEQFF.

The chain links TRBV5-4 to TRBJ2-2, with 7 bases identical to TRBD1. Looked up from germline, CDR1 is SGHNT and CDR2 is YYREEE (reference sequence). The V gene end was trimmed by 5 bases and the J gene end by 4 bases; junction bases not matched to a gene: 5. The CDR3 extends over 14 amino acids. CDR3 bases: TGTGCCAGCAGAAAGGACAGGCGCACCGGGGAGCTGTTTTTT. The encoded protein is CASRKDRRTGELFF.

V gene TRBV11-2 combines with J gene TRBJ1-6; 7 bases fit TRBD1. Germline values: CDR1 SGHAT, CDR2 FQNNGV. V trimming: 5 bases; J trimming: 9 bases; junction bases outside the gene matches: 10. The CDR3 has 15 amino acids. The CDR3 spells CASSPGQVKSSPLHF. CDR3 DNA: TGTGCCAGCAGCCCCGGACAGGTTAAGAGTTCACCCCTCCACTTT.

For this clone: The same CDR3 arises from other DNA sequences in this sample as well. The genes are TRBV15 and TRBJ1-3; D ambiguous. The CDR3 is made up of 14 amino acids. The germline V and J ends were trimmed by 3 bases and 0 bases, with 6 bases remaining between them. Per the germline V gene, CDR1 is LNHNV and CDR2 is YYDKDF (reference sequence). As DNA, the CDR3 is TGTGCCACCAGCAGGGGAGGCTCTGGAAACACCATATATTTT. Protein product: CATSRGGSGNTIYF. The variable domain in full, with the rest retrieved from reference TRBV15 and TRBJ1-3, is DAMVIQNPRYQVTQFGKPVTLSCSQTLNHNVMYWYQQKSSQAPKLLFHYYDKDFNNEADTPDNFQSRRPNTSFCFLDIRSPGLGDTAMYLCATSRGGSGNTIYFGEGSWLTVV.

The rearrangement joins TRBV7-2 to TRBJ2-3; 9 bases align to TRBD2. After removal of 1 base from V and 6 bases from J, the junction contained 5 bases not matched to a gene. Per the germline V gene, CDR1 is SGHTA and CDR2 is FQGNSA. CDR3 length equals 15 residues. Here the CDR3 reads CASSLVSGGSDTQYF. CDR3 DNA sequence: TGTGCCAGCAGCTTAGTAAGCGGGGGGTCGGATACGCAGTATTTT.

The rearrangement joins TRBV3-1 (or the pseudogene TRBV3-2) to TRBJ1-1, with D unclear. With 4 bases removed from V and 3 bases from J, the gap between germline ends came to 15 bases. Germline loops: CDR1 LGHDT, CDR2 YNNKEL (reference sequence). This CDR3 is built from 15 residues. The CDR3 DNA sequence: TGTGCCAGCAGCCTAGTCTTTCGTATGTACACTGAAGCTTTCTTT. Protein sequence: CASSLVFRMYTEAFF.

This chain connects TRBV29-1 to TRBJ1-1; D is unresolved. CDR1 is SQVTM and CDR2 is ANQGSEA in the germline V gene. V was clipped by 2 bases and J by 0 bases, with 7 bases between them. There are 13 residues in the CDR3. CDR3 bases: TGCAGCGTTGAACCGATCATGAACACTGAAGCTTTCTTT. Its protein is CSVEPIMNTEAFF.

The V gene is TRBV5-1, the J gene TRBJ2-2; 8 bases match TRBD1. Germline CDR1 SGHRS, CDR2 YFSETQ. J gave up 1 base and V 0 bases, and 2 bases lay outside the gene matches. The CDR3 sequence is 16 residues long. Here the CDR3 reads CASSLVGQGNTGELFF. CDR3 nucleotide sequence: TGCGCCAGCAGCTTGGTCGGACAGGGGAACACCGGGGAGCTGTTTTTT.

This clone was observed a few times. The V gene is TRBV12-3 or TRBV12-4, the J gene TRBJ2-5; D is undetermined. V lost 3 bases, J lost 7 bases, and 12 bases lay in between. The CDR3 extends over 13 amino acids. CDR3 loop: CASSFGPLWTQYF. The CDR3 nucleotides are TGTGCCAGCAGTTTCGGGCCGTTGTGGACCCAGTACTTC.

The chain uses TRBV12-3 or TRBV12-4 and TRBJ1-2; no reliable D call. V was clipped by 4 bases and J by 2 bases, with 8 bases between them. The CDR3 has 13 residues. The CDR3 nucleotides are TGTGCCAGCAGTTCGGAGACCAACTATGGCTACACCTTC. Encoded protein: CASSSETNYGYTF.

The chain combines TRBV30 with TRBJ1-3; perhaps TRBD1 as D (6 bases). Trimming removed 6 bases from V and 0 bases from J, with 18 bases in between. This CDR3 is built from 16 residues. The germline V gene encodes CDR1 GTSNPN and CDR2 SVGIG (reference sequence). The CDR3 DNA sequence: TGTGCCTGTCCCAAGGGCGACAGGAACTCTGGAAACACCATATATTTT. As protein: CACPKGDRNSGNTIYF.